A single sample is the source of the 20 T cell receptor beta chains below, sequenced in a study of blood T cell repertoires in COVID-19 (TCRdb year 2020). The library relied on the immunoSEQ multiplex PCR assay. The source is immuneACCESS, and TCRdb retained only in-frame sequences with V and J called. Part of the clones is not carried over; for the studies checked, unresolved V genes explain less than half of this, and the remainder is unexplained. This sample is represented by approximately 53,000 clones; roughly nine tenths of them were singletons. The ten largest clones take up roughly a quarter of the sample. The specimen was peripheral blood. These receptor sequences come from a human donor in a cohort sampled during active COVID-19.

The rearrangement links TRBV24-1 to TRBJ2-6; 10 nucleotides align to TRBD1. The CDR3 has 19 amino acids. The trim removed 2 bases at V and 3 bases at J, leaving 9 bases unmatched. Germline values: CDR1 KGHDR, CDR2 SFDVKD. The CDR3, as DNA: TGTGCCACCAGTGATTCGGAACCGGGACAGGGGTTTGGGGCCAACGTCCTGACTTTC. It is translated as CATSDSEPGQGFGANVLTF.

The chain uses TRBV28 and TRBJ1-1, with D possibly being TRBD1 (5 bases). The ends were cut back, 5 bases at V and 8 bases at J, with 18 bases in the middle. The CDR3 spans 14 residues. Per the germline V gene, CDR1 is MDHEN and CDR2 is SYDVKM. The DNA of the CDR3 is TGTGCCAGCAGTCCTCCCTTGGACAAACTGGAAGCTTTCTTT. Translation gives CASSPPLDKLEAFF.

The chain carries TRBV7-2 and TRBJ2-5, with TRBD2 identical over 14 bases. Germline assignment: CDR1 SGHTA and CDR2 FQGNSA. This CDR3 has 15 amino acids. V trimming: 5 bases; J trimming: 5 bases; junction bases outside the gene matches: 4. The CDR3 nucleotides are TGTGCCAGCAGCCCGGGACTAGCGGGAGCTGAGACCCAGTACTTC. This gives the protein CASSPGLAGAETQYF.

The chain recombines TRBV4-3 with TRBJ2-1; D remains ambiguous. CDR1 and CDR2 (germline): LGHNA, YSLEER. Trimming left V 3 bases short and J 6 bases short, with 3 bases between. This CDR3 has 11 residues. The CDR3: CASSQANEQFF. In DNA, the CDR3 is TGCGCCAGCAGCCAGGCCAATGAGCAGTTCTTC.

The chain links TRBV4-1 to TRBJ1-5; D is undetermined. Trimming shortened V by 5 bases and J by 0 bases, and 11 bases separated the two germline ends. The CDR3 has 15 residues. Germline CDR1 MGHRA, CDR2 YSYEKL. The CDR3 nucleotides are TGCGCCAGCAGCGCCGGGAGGGATAGCAATCAGCCCCAGCATTTT. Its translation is CASSAGRDSNQPQHF.

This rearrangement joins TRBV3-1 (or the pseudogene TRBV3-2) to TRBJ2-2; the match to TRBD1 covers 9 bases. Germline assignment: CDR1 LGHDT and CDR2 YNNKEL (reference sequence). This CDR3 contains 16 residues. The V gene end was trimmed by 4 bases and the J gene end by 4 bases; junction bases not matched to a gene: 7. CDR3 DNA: TGTGCCAGCAGCCCCGGGACAGGGAAGGGCACCGGGGAGCTGTTTTTT. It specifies CASSPGTGKGTGELFF.

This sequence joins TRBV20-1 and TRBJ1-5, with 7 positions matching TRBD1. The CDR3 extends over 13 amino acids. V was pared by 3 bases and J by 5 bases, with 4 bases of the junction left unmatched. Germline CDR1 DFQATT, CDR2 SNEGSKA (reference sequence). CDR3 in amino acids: CSASRQGHQPQHF. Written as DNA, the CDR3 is TGCAGTGCTAGTCGACAGGGTCATCAGCCCCAGCATTTT.

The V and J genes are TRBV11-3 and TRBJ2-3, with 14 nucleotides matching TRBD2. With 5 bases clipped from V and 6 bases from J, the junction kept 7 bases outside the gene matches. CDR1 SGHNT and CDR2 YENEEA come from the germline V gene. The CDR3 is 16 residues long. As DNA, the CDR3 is TGTGCCAGCAGCGCCGGGACTAGCGGGGGCATGGATACGCAGTATTTT. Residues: CASSAGTSGGMDTQYF.

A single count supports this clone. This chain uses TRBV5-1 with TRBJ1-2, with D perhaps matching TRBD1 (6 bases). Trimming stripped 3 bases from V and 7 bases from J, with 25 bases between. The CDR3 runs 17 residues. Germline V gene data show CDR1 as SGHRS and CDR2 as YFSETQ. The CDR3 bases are TGCGCCAGCAGCTCCGCGGGGGGCAAGTTATCGTTTGTTGGCTACACCTTC. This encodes CASSSAGGKLSFVGYTF.

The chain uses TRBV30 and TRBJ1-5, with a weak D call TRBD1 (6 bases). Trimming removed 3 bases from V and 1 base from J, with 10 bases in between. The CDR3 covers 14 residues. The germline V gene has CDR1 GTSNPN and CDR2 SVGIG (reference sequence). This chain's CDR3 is CAWSPGQSNQPQHF. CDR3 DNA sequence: TGTGCCTGGAGCCCCGGACAGAGCAATCAGCCCCAGCATTTT.

The CDR3 DNA is TGTGCCAGCAGTGGAGGACAGGGTCGTCAGCCCCAGCATTTT. As protein: CASSGGQGRQPQHF. The rearrangement links TRBV27 to TRBJ1-5; 8 bases agree with TRBD1. J lost 6 bases, V lost 5 bases, and 6 bases had no gene match. CDR3 length: 14 amino acids. Germline loops: CDR1 MNHEY, CDR2 SMNVEV (reference sequence).

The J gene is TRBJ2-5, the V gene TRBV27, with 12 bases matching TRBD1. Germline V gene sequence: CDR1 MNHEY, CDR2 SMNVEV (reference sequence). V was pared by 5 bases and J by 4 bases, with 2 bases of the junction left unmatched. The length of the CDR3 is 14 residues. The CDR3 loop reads CASSRDRGRETQYF. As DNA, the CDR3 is TGTGCCAGCAGTCGGGACAGGGGGCGAGAGACCCAGTACTTC.

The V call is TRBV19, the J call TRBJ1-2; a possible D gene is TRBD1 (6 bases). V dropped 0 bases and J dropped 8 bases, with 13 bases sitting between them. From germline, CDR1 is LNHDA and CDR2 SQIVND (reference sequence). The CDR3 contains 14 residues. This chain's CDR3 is CASSIETGNRGYTF. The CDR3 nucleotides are TGTGCCAGTAGTATAGAAACAGGGAACCGGGGCTACACCTTC.

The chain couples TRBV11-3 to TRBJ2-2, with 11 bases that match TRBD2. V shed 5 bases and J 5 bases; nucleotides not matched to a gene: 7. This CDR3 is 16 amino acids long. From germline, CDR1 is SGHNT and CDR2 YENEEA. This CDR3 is CASSPGTSGYTGELFF. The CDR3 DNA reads TGTGCCAGCAGCCCCGGGACTAGCGGTTATACCGGGGAGCTGTTTTTT.

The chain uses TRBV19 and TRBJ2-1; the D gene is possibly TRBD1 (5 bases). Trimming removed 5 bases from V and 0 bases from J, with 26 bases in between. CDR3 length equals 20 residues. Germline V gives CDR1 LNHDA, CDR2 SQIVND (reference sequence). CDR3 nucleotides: TGTGCCAGTAGTCCCAAGGGATCTGGGGCTGCGGCTAGCTCCTACAATGAGCAGTTCTTC. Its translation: CASSPKGSGAAASSYNEQFF.

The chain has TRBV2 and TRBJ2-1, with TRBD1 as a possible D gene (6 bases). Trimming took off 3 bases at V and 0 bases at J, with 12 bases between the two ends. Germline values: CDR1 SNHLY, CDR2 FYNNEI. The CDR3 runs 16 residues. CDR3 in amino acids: CASSDRTASSYNEQFF. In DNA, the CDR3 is TGTGCCAGCAGTGACCGGACAGCCAGCTCCTACAATGAGCAGTTCTTC.

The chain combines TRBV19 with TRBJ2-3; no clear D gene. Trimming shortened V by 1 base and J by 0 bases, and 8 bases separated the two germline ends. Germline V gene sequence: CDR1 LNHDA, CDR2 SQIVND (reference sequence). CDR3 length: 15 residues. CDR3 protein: CASSIAFGSTDTQYF. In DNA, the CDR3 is TGTGCCAGTAGTATAGCCTTCGGGAGCACAGATACGCAGTATTTT.

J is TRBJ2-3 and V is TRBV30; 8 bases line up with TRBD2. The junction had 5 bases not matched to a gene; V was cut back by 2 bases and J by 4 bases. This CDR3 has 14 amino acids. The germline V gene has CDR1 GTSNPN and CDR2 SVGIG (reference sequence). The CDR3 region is CAWSTGGGPDTQYF. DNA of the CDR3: TGTGCCTGGAGTACGGGGGGGGGCCCAGATACGCAGTATTTT.

The CDR3 spells CASSIATRTGELFF. The CDR3 coding sequence is TGTGCCAGTAGTATAGCAACAAGAACCGGGGAGCTGTTTTTT. The V gene is TRBV19, the J gene TRBJ2-2, with D unclear. Trimming removed 1 base from V and 5 bases from J, with 8 bases in between. Germline loops: CDR1 LNHDA, CDR2 SQIVND (reference sequence). This CDR3 is 14 amino acids long.

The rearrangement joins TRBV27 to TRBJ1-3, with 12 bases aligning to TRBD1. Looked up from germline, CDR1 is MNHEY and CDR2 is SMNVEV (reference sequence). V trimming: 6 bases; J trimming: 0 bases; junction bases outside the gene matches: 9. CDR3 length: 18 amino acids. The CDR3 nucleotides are TGTGCCAGCAGCCGCGGGACAGGGGGCCTCAGCTCTGGAAACACCATATATTTT. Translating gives CASSRGTGGLSSGNTIYF.